These T cell receptor beta chains were read from a single sample in a study of CD8 T cells in Susac syndrome. TCRdb fed the immunoSEQ multiplex PCR reads into MiXCR, producing one record per CDR3 protein. The table records about 66,000 distinct CDR3 sequences, 94% of them present only once. The material sequenced was CD8+ T cells from PBMCs. These receptors came from a human donor with multiple sclerosis. Both conserved end residues are part of each CDR3. A D gene is named only where the DNA matches it firmly. Expanded clones are given a class, and other clones once, few, many or no size at all.

j_call: TRBJ2-1; v_call: TRBV7-6; d_call: TRBD2; clone_size: NA; cdr3_aa: CASSPFLAGGSGEQFF; cdr3_nt: TGTGCCAGCAGCCCATTCCTAGCGGGAGGTTCGGGTGAGCAGTTCTTC
j_call: TRBJ1-2; v_call: TRBV20-1; d_call: TRBD1; clone_size: NA; cdr3_aa: CSAEGTGDGDYGYTF; cdr3_nt: TGCAGTGCTGAGGGGACAGGGGATGGTGACTATGGCTACACCTTC
j_call: TRBJ2-5; v_call: TRBV11-2; d_call: TRBD1; clone_size: NA; cdr3_aa: CASSSLDRDQETQYF; cdr3_nt: TGTGCCAGCAGCTCCCTGGACAGGGATCAAGAGACCCAGTACTTC
j_call: TRBJ2-1; v_call: TRBV6-5; d_call: NA; clone_size: NA; cdr3_aa: CASSYSRGNEQFF; cdr3_nt: TGTGCCAGCAGTTACTCGAGAGGGAATGAGCAGTTCTTC
j_call: TRBJ1-5; v_call: TRBV7-9; d_call: NA; clone_size: NA; cdr3_aa: CASSFGESNQPQHF; cdr3_nt: TGTGCCAGCAGCTTTGGCGAGTCCAATCAGCCCCAGCATTTT
j_call: TRBJ2-1; v_call: TRBV20-1; d_call: NA; clone_size: NA; cdr3_aa: CSAIDLGGLYNEQFF; cdr3_nt: TGCAGTGCTATAGACCTGGGCGGCCTCTACAATGAGCAGTTCTTC
j_call: TRBJ1-2; v_call: TRBV4-1; d_call: TRBD1; clone_size: NA; cdr3_aa: CASSQERQGSYGYTF; cdr3_nt: TGCGCCAGCAGCCAGGAAAGACAGGGTTCTTATGGCTACACCTTC
j_call: TRBJ1-1; v_call: TRBV28; d_call: NA; clone_size: NA; cdr3_aa: CASSPRGQVEAFF; cdr3_nt: TGTGCCAGCAGTCCCCGTGGTCAAGTTGAAGCTTTCTTT
j_call: TRBJ2-7; v_call: TRBV7-6; d_call: NA; clone_size: NA; cdr3_aa: CASSFTDSQYVYEQYF; cdr3_nt: TGTGCCAGCAGCTTTACAGACAGCCAGTACGTTTACGAGCAGTACTTC
j_call: TRBJ2-3; v_call: TRBV12-3/TRBV12-4; d_call: TRBD2; clone_size: NA; cdr3_aa: CASSLTSGGTFSTDTQYF; cdr3_nt: TGTGCCAGCAGTTTAACTAGCGGGGGTACATTTAGCACAGATACGCAGTATTTT
j_call: TRBJ2-5; v_call: TRBV5-4; d_call: TRBD2; clone_size: NA; cdr3_aa: CASSRLAGGLQETQYF; cdr3_nt: TGTGCCAGCAGCAGACTAGCGGGGGGCCTTCAAGAGACCCAGTACTTC
j_call: TRBJ1-5; v_call: TRBV19; d_call: NA; clone_size: NA; cdr3_aa: CASSDRMRVQPQHF; cdr3_nt: TGTGCCAGTAGTGACAGGATGAGGGTCCAGCCCCAGCATTTT
j_call: TRBJ2-7; v_call: TRBV11-2; d_call: TRBD2; clone_size: NA; cdr3_aa: CASSTRRAGGPQGEQYF; cdr3_nt: TGTGCCAGCAGCACGAGGCGCGCGGGAGGCCCCCAGGGCGAGCAGTACTTC
j_call: TRBJ2-1; v_call: TRBV3-1; d_call: TRBD2; clone_size: NA; cdr3_aa: CASSETSGRAGEQFF; cdr3_nt: TGTGCCAGCAGCGAAACTAGCGGGAGGGCCGGTGAGCAGTTCTTC
j_call: TRBJ1-1; v_call: TRBV3-1; d_call: NA; clone_size: NA; cdr3_aa: CASSLAGPTEAFF; cdr3_nt: TGTGCCAGCAGCCTGGCGGGGCCGACTGAAGCTTTCTTT
j_call: TRBJ2-3; v_call: TRBV7-9; d_call: NA; clone_size: NA; cdr3_aa: CASSSEFTDTQYF; cdr3_nt: TGTGCCAGCAGCTCTGAATTCACAGATACGCAGTATTTT
j_call: TRBJ2-1; v_call: TRBV19; d_call: TRBD2; clone_size: NA; cdr3_aa: CASLRTSGRGEQFF; cdr3_nt: TGTGCCAGTCTAAGGACTAGCGGGAGAGGCGAGCAGTTCTTC
j_call: TRBJ2-3; v_call: TRBV20-1; d_call: TRBD2; clone_size: NA; cdr3_aa: CSARESGGYGTDTQYF; cdr3_nt: TGCAGTGCTAGAGAGAGCGGGGGGTATGGCACAGATACGCAGTATTTT
j_call: TRBJ2-3; v_call: TRBV27; d_call: NA; clone_size: NA; cdr3_aa: CASSTWTNTDTQYF; cdr3_nt: TGTGCCAGCAGTACATGGACTAACACAGATACGCAGTATTTT
j_call: TRBJ1-5; v_call: TRBV27; d_call: TRBD1; clone_size: NA; cdr3_aa: CASSSLDRGRNQPQHF; cdr3_nt: TGTGCCAGCAGTTCTCTCGACAGGGGACGCAATCAGCCCCAGCATTTT
j_call: TRBJ2-7; v_call: TRBV13; d_call: TRBD1; clone_size: NA; cdr3_aa: CATSNLGQGFHEQYF; cdr3_nt: TGTGCCACCTCCAATCTGGGACAGGGATTCCACGAGCAGTACTTC
j_call: TRBJ2-1; v_call: TRBV10-3; d_call: TRBD1; clone_size: NA; cdr3_aa: CASSRPAGTGEYNEQFF; cdr3_nt: TGTGCCAGTTCTAGGCCGGCTGGGACAGGGGAATACAATGAGCAGTTCTTC
j_call: TRBJ2-7; v_call: TRBV19; d_call: NA; clone_size: NA; cdr3_aa: CASSGGYEQYF; cdr3_nt: TGTGCCAGTAGTGGGGGTTACGAGCAGTACTTC
j_call: TRBJ2-7; v_call: TRBV7-9; d_call: NA; clone_size: NA; cdr3_aa: CASSLGDHYEQYF; cdr3_nt: TGTGCCAGCAGCTTAGGGGACCACTACGAGCAGTACTTC
j_call: TRBJ1-2; v_call: TRBV6-2/TRBV6-3; d_call: NA; clone_size: NA; cdr3_aa: CASSFVTNYGYTF; cdr3_nt: TGTGCCAGCAGTTTCGTGACTAACTATGGCTACACCTTC
j_call: TRBJ2-1; v_call: TRBV15; d_call: NA; clone_size: NA; cdr3_aa: CATSRGVTGAGDEQFF; cdr3_nt: TGTGCCACCAGCAGAGGGGTGACTGGGGCGGGCGATGAGCAGTTCTTC
j_call: TRBJ1-1; v_call: TRBV5-1; d_call: NA; clone_size: NA; cdr3_aa: CASSFQDGWGTEAFF; cdr3_nt: TGCGCCAGCAGCTTCCAGGACGGATGGGGCACTGAAGCTTTCTTT
j_call: TRBJ2-5; v_call: TRBV3-1; d_call: NA; clone_size: NA; cdr3_aa: CASSQERSRVIQETQYF; cdr3_nt: TGTGCCAGCAGCCAAGAAAGGTCTAGGGTGATCCAAGAGACCCAGTACTTC
j_call: TRBJ1-2; v_call: TRBV3-1; d_call: NA; clone_size: NA; cdr3_aa: CASSQDWGSGYGYTF; cdr3_nt: TGTGCCAGCAGCCAAGATTGGGGGAGCGGCTATGGCTACACCTTC
j_call: TRBJ1-5; v_call: TRBV20-1; d_call: TRBD1; clone_size: NA; cdr3_aa: CNHRPGGFQPQHF; cdr3_nt: TGCAATCACAGACCAGGGGGCTTTCAGCCCCAGCATTTT
j_call: TRBJ1-4; v_call: TRBV3-1; d_call: NA; clone_size: NA; cdr3_aa: CASSQDYKDSTNEKLFF; cdr3_nt: TGTGCCAGCAGCCAAGATTATAAGGATTCAACTAATGAAAAACTGTTTTTT
j_call: TRBJ1-1; v_call: TRBV15; d_call: NA; clone_size: NA; cdr3_aa: CATSRGPGYEAFF; cdr3_nt: TGTGCCACCAGCAGAGGACCCGGCTATGAAGCTTTCTTT
j_call: TRBJ2-1; v_call: TRBV3-1; d_call: TRBD2; clone_size: NA; cdr3_aa: CASSQDLGEGGEQFF; cdr3_nt: TGTGCCAGCAGCCAAGATTTGGGGGAGGGAGGTGAGCAGTTCTTC
j_call: TRBJ1-4; v_call: TRBV28; d_call: NA; clone_size: NA; cdr3_aa: CASSLGGEKLFF; cdr3_nt: TGTGCCAGCAGTTTGGGGGGGGAAAAACTGTTTTTT
j_call: TRBJ2-1; v_call: TRBV15; d_call: NA; clone_size: NA; cdr3_aa: CATSHNENGYNEQFF; cdr3_nt: TGTGCCACCTCCCACAATGAAAATGGCTACAATGAGCAGTTCTTC
j_call: TRBJ2-7; v_call: TRBV3-1; d_call: NA; clone_size: NA; cdr3_aa: CASSPGTGPYEQYF; cdr3_nt: TGTGCCAGCAGCCCAGGGACTGGCCCCTACGAGCAGTACTTC
j_call: TRBJ2-5; v_call: TRBV3-1; d_call: TRBD2; clone_size: NA; cdr3_aa: CASSPPGSGAHQETQYF; cdr3_nt: TGTGCCAGCAGCCCCCCCGGTAGCGGGGCCCACCAAGAGACCCAGTACTTC
j_call: TRBJ2-7; v_call: TRBV6-5; d_call: NA; clone_size: NA; cdr3_aa: CASSYSGTQDEQYF; cdr3_nt: TGTGCCAGCAGTTACTCCGGGACCCAGGACGAGCAGTACTTC
j_call: TRBJ1-5; v_call: TRBV25-1; d_call: TRBD1; clone_size: NA; cdr3_aa: CASSGQGGSGPQHF; cdr3_nt: TGTGCCAGCAGTGGACAGGGAGGGAGCGGTCCCCAGCATTTT
j_call: TRBJ1-1; v_call: TRBV5-4; d_call: TRBD1; clone_size: NA; cdr3_aa: CATRDRGRVNTEAFF; cdr3_nt: TGTGCCACCCGGGACAGGGGGCGCGTGAACACTGAAGCTTTCTTT
j_call: TRBJ2-2; v_call: TRBV19; d_call: NA; clone_size: NA; cdr3_aa: CASTSWGTNTGELFF; cdr3_nt: TGTGCCAGTACCTCTTGGGGCACGAACACCGGGGAGCTGTTTTTT
j_call: TRBJ2-1; v_call: TRBV20-1; d_call: NA; clone_size: NA; cdr3_aa: CSARETGLPYNEQFF; cdr3_nt: TGCAGTGCTAGAGAAACAGGTTTGCCCTACAATGAGCAGTTCTTC
j_call: TRBJ2-1; v_call: TRBV28; d_call: TRBD2; clone_size: NA; cdr3_aa: CASSLDPSGSLAYNEQFF; cdr3_nt: TGTGCCAGCAGTTTGGATCCTAGCGGGAGCTTGGCCTACAATGAGCAGTTCTTC
j_call: TRBJ1-4; v_call: TRBV2; d_call: TRBD1; clone_size: once; cdr3_aa: CASRQGQVLSEKLFF; cdr3_nt: TGTGCCAGCAGGCAAGGACAGGTCCTAAGTGAAAAACTGTTTTTT
j_call: TRBJ2-1; v_call: TRBV29-1; d_call: NA; clone_size: NA; cdr3_aa: CSDAPPLQGFEQFF; cdr3_nt: TGCAGCGATGCACCTCCTTTGCAGGGCTTTGAGCAGTTCTTC
j_call: TRBJ2-3; v_call: TRBV28; d_call: TRBD2; clone_size: NA; cdr3_aa: CASSGLAGVFEDTQYF; cdr3_nt: TGTGCCAGCAGCGGACTAGCGGGAGTATTTGAAGATACGCAGTATTTT
j_call: TRBJ2-5; v_call: TRBV20-1; d_call: NA; clone_size: NA; cdr3_aa: CSARDSGWGETQYF; cdr3_nt: TGCAGTGCTAGAGATTCGGGATGGGGAGAGACCCAGTACTTC
j_call: TRBJ2-1; v_call: TRBV19; d_call: NA; clone_size: NA; cdr3_aa: CASSTRGSYNEQFF; cdr3_nt: TGTGCCAGTAGTACCCGGGGCTCGTACAATGAGCAGTTCTTC
j_call: TRBJ2-2; v_call: TRBV30; d_call: TRBD1; clone_size: NA; cdr3_aa: CAWSTGQGAGELFF; cdr3_nt: TGTGCCTGGAGCACCGGACAGGGGGCCGGGGAGCTGTTTTTT
j_call: TRBJ2-7; v_call: TRBV27; d_call: NA; clone_size: NA; cdr3_aa: CASRPLDVSSYEQYF; cdr3_nt: TGTGCCAGCAGGCCACTGGACGTTAGCTCCTACGAGCAGTACTTC
j_call: TRBJ2-7; v_call: TRBV4-3; d_call: NA; clone_size: NA; cdr3_aa: CASSQEGDPSYEQYF; cdr3_nt: TGCGCCAGCAGCCAAGAAGGGGACCCCTCCTACGAGCAGTACTTC
j_call: TRBJ2-3; v_call: TRBV7-2; d_call: NA; clone_size: NA; cdr3_aa: CASSLAPGGVGDTQYF; cdr3_nt: TGTGCCAGCAGCTTAGCGCCCGGCGGGGTCGGGGATACGCAGTATTTT
j_call: TRBJ1-1; v_call: TRBV28; d_call: NA; clone_size: NA; cdr3_aa: CASSYVTGREAFF; cdr3_nt: TGTGCCAGCAGTTACGTCACAGGTAGGGAAGCTTTCTTT
j_call: TRBJ2-7; v_call: TRBV6-2/TRBV6-3; d_call: TRBD1; clone_size: NA; cdr3_aa: CASSAGTGSEQYF; cdr3_nt: TGTGCCAGCAGCGCCGGGACAGGGTCCGAGCAGTACTTC
j_call: TRBJ2-1; v_call: TRBV19; d_call: NA; clone_size: NA; cdr3_aa: CASSIAVNNEQFF; cdr3_nt: TGTGCCAGTAGTATCGCAGTCAACAATGAGCAGTTCTTC
j_call: TRBJ2-5; v_call: TRBV29-1; d_call: NA; clone_size: NA; cdr3_aa: CSTTPIADQETQYF; cdr3_nt: TGCAGCACCACCCCTATCGCGGACCAAGAGACCCAGTACTTC
j_call: TRBJ1-2; v_call: TRBV24-1; d_call: NA; clone_size: few; cdr3_aa: CATGGENTGYTF; cdr3_nt: TGTGCCACCGGAGGGGAGAATACTGGCTACACCTTC
j_call: TRBJ1-2; v_call: TRBV12-3/TRBV12-4; d_call: NA; clone_size: NA; cdr3_aa: CASSLGGPHGYTF; cdr3_nt: TGTGCCAGCAGCTTGGGGGGGCCCCATGGCTACACCTTC